The 29 T cell receptor beta chains reported below all come from one sample, sequenced in a study of cytomegalovirus exposure and HLA in healthy donors. A multiplex PCR was run with 60 Vbeta primers and 13 Jbeta primers. Sequencing was performed with immunoSEQ multiplex PCR; in TCRdb, only in-frame clones are kept and a portion is missing. The repertoire holds over 120,000 clones, approximately 80% seen once, with about 2.2% in the top ten. The material sequenced was PBMCs. The source is a woman aged 18 to 35 in good health and CMV-seropositive.

The chain is built from TRBV30 and TRBJ1-5; tentative D call: TRBD1 (5 bases). Trimming cost V 2 bases and J 3 bases, with 11 bases left between them. The CDR3 has 14 residues. The germline gives CDR1 GTSNPN, CDR2 SVGIG (reference sequence). CDR3 residues: CAWSTAGFNQPQHF. CDR3 bases: TGTGCCTGGAGTACCGCAGGGTTCAATCAGCCCCAGCATTTT. The full variable domain, rest sourced from reference TRBV30 and TRBJ1-5, is SQTIHQWPATLVQPVGSPLSLECTVEGTSNPNLYWYRQAAGRGLQLLFYSVGIGQISSEVPQNLSASRPQDRQFILSSKKLLLSDSGFYLCAWSTAGFNQPQHFGDGTRLSIL.

The chain uses TRBV5-6 and TRBJ1-2; no clear D. Per the germline V gene, CDR1 is SGHDT and CDR2 is YYEEEE. Trimming left V 0 bases short and J 4 bases short, with 16 bases between. This CDR3 region has 16 residues. In DNA, the CDR3 is TGTGCCAGCAGCTTGGTGGGAGGGCCGTCGATCTATGGCTACACCTTC. Its translation is CASSLVGGPSIYGYTF.

In nucleotides, the CDR3 is TGTGCCAGCAGTGATTATGCAGGGTCGGCAGATACGCAGTATTTT. Protein product: CASSDYAGSADTQYF. The chain couples TRBV2 to TRBJ2-3, with D possibly being TRBD1 (5 bases). Trimming took off 3 bases at V and 4 bases at J, with 14 bases between the two ends. The length of the CDR3 is 15 residues. The germline V gene encodes CDR1 SNHLY and CDR2 FYNNEI.

The sample holds a few counts of this clone. Other nucleotide sequences from this sample produce the same CDR3. V is TRBV7-9 and J is TRBJ2-2; 7 nucleotides align to TRBD2. V trimming: 2 bases; J trimming: 6 bases; junction bases outside the gene matches: 3. The CDR3 runs to 14 residues. Germline V lookup: CDR1 SEHNR, CDR2 FQNEAQ (reference sequence). CDR3 in amino acids: CASSLSTSAGELFF. The CDR3 DNA follows: TGTGCCAGCAGCTTAAGTACTAGCGCCGGGGAGCTGTTTTTT.

Remarks on this clone: The junction and the germline gene differ at one end; a read error may be behind it. The chain combines TRBV19 with TRBJ1-5; D unclear. This CDR3 has 13 amino acids. CDR1 and CDR2 from the germline V gene are LNHDA and SQIVND (reference sequence). The CDR3 protein is CASRIGGNQPQHF. For the CDR3, the DNA is TGTGCCAGTAGGATAGGAGGCAATCAGCCCCAGCATTTT.

This rearrangement joins TRBV30 to TRBJ1-6; weak D call: TRBD1 (5 bases). Germline CDR1 is GTSNPN and CDR2 is SVGIG (reference sequence). CDR3 size: 20 residues. V was pared by 3 bases and J by 0 bases, with 24 bases between. The CDR3 DNA is TGTGCCTGGAGCCCATTAGCGCGGGAATACGGGACCTCCTATAATTCACCCCTCCACTTT. Its protein product is CAWSPLAREYGTSYNSPLHF.

The chain joins TRBV19 to TRBJ2-3; a weak D match, TRBD2 (6 bases). CDR1 and CDR2 (germline): LNHDA, SQIVND (reference sequence). This CDR3 has 14 residues. With 5 bases removed from V and 0 bases from J, the gap between germline ends came to 9 bases. CDR3 in DNA: TGTGCCAGTAGTTGGGCGGGGAGCACAGATACGCAGTATTTT. It codes for CASSWAGSTDTQYF.

A few counts support this clone. This chain uses TRBV4-1 with TRBJ1-5, with D possibly matching TRBD1 (5 bases). CDR3 length equals 14 residues. Germline V gene sequence: CDR1 MGHRA, CDR2 YSYEKL. V was trimmed by 4 bases and J by 2 bases, leaving 9 bases between them. The CDR3 is CASSLGGGNQPQHF. CDR3 in DNA: TGCGCCAGCAGCCTCGGGGGAGGCAATCAGCCCCAGCATTTT.

The chain carries TRBV30 and TRBJ2-5, with TRBD2 identical over 12 bases. With V trimmed by 5 bases and J by 4 bases, 5 bases remained unmatched. Germline CDR1 reads GTSNPN; CDR2 reads SVGIG (reference sequence). This CDR3 comprises 14 residues. CDR3 loop: CAWAASGGAETQYF. In DNA, the CDR3 is TGTGCCTGGGCGGCTAGCGGGGGGGCAGAGACCCAGTACTTC.

The chain recombines TRBV2 with TRBJ2-2; maybe TRBD2 (5 bases). Germline CDR1 SNHLY, CDR2 FYNNEI. The CDR3 spans 13 residues. V was pared by 2 bases and J by 7 bases, with 8 bases between. The CDR3 DNA reads as TGTGCCAGCAGTGAATCGGGGATCGGGGAGCTGTTTTTT. Amino acids: CASSESGIGELFF.

At least ten counts were recorded for this clone. The V and J genes are TRBV11-3 and TRBJ2-1; 7 nucleotides agree with TRBD1. With V trimmed by 2 bases and J by 2 bases, 3 bases remained unmatched. The CDR3 has 15 amino acids. Germline loops: CDR1 SGHNT, CDR2 YENEEA. The CDR3 sequence is CASSLRDSTYNEQFF. The CDR3 coding sequence is TGTGCCAGCAGCTTAAGGGACAGCACCTACAATGAGCAGTTCTTC. The full variable domain, with the rest looked up from reference TRBV11-3 and TRBJ2-1, is EAGVVQSPRYKIIEKKQPVAFWCNPISGHNTLYWYLQNLGQGPELLIRYENEEAVDDSQLPKDRFSAERLKGVDSTLKIQPAELGDSAVYLCASSLRDSTYNEQFFGPGTRLTVL.

This clone turned up a few times. The chain is built from TRBV25-1 and TRBJ1-1; TRBD1 aligns across 7 bases. J lost 1 base, V lost 2 bases, and 4 bases had no gene match. Germline-derived CDR1 and CDR2 are MGHDK and SYGVNS. The CDR3 contains 15 residues. CDR3 DNA: TGTGCCAGCAGTGAAAACAGGGGTTGGAACACTGAAGCTTTCTTT. Translation gives CASSENRGWNTEAFF.

The rearrangement uses TRBV19 and TRBJ2-7; D might be TRBD1 (6 bases). V gave up 5 bases and J gave up 5 bases, with 13 bases separating them. From germline, CDR1 is LNHDA and CDR2 SQIVND (reference sequence). The CDR3 runs 13 residues. CDR3 in amino acids: CASSVTGFHEQYF. CDR3 bases: TGTGCCAGTAGTGTAACAGGGTTCCACGAGCAGTACTTC.

V and J are TRBV4-1 and TRBJ2-1; D gene uncertain. This CDR3 region has 18 residues. Per germline, CDR1 MGHRA and CDR2 YSYEKL. Trimming removed 0 bases at V and 0 bases at J, with 15 bases between. The CDR3 DNA reads as TGCGCCAGCAGCCAAGATTTTATCGCGGCGAGCTCCTACAATGAGCAGTTCTTC. It encodes CASSQDFIAASSYNEQFF.

J is TRBJ1-2 and V is TRBV6-6, with TRBD1 matching 7 bases. This CDR3 is built from 16 residues. Trimming cost V 6 bases and J 6 bases; bases outside gene matches: 16. Germline loops: CDR1 MNHNY, CDR2 SVGAGI (reference sequence). CDR3 region: CASSPGQVGSYHGYTF. The DNA of the CDR3 is TGTGCCAGCAGCCCTGGACAGGTTGGATCGTATCATGGCTACACCTTC.

This chain uses TRBV2 with TRBJ1-5; unclear D gene. Looked up from germline, CDR1 is SNHLY and CDR2 is FYNNEI. V was trimmed by 3 bases and J by 1 base, leaving 7 bases between them. The CDR3 covers 14 residues. The CDR3 DNA follows: TGTGCCAGCAGTGACAGGTGGAGCAATCAGCCCCAGCATTTT. This translates into CASSDRWSNQPQHF. Filled out from reference TRBV2 and TRBJ1-5, the complete variable domain reads EPEVTQTPSHQVTQMGQEVILRCVPISNHLYFYWYRQILGQKVEFLVSFYNNEISEKSEIFDDQFSVERPDGSNFTLKIRSTKLEDSAMYFCASSDRWSNQPQHFGDGTRLSIL.

Only a few counts were recorded for this clone. V gene TRBV7-9 combines with J gene TRBJ2-7; D is undetermined. Between the trimmed V and J ends, which lost 1 base and 5 bases, there was a span of 6 bases. The CDR3 runs to 12 residues. Germline CDR1 and CDR2: SEHNR and FQNEAQ (reference sequence). The CDR3 DNA sequence: TGTGCCAGCAGCTTAGGGCAGAACGAGCAGTACTTC. Amino acid sequence: CASSLGQNEQYF.

V usage is TRBV29-1 and J usage is TRBJ2-7, with 12 nucleotides matching TRBD1. This CDR3 comprises 18 residues. Trimming took 1 base from V and 3 from J; bases not matched to a gene: 13. Germline V gene lookup returns CDR1 SQVTM and CDR2 ANQGSEA. Here the CDR3 reads CSVEGLSPGTGGFYEQYF. CDR3 DNA: TGCAGCGTTGAAGGGTTATCCCCCGGGACAGGGGGCTTCTACGAGCAGTACTTC.

The genes are TRBV6-1 and TRBJ1-1, with D perhaps TRBD1 (5 bases). Trimming pared 7 bases from V and 4 bases from J, leaving 16 bases between. CDR1 and CDR2 from the germline V gene are MNHNS and SASEGT. The CDR3 is made up of 14 amino acids. The DNA for the CDR3 is TGTGCCAGCAAGAGAAGAGGGGAGGGCACTGAAGCTTTCTTT. Its protein product is CASKRRGEGTEAFF.

This sequence joins TRBV9 and TRBJ1-1; 9 bases fit TRBD1. Germline CDR1 is SGDLS and CDR2 is YYNGEE. With V trimmed by 3 bases and J by 4 bases, 4 bases remained unmatched. This CDR3 is 14 amino acids long. CDR3 loop: CASSGQGGGTEAFF. In DNA, the CDR3 is TGTGCCAGCAGCGGACAGGGGGGGGGCACTGAAGCTTTCTTT. The full variable domain, completed using reference TRBV9 and TRBJ1-1, is DSGVTQTPKHLITATGQRVTLRCSPRSGDLSVYWYQQSLDQGLQFLIQYYNGEERAKGNILERFSAQQFPDLHSELNLSSLELGDSALYFCASSGQGGGTEAFFGQGTRLTVV.

The chain joins TRBV7-9 to TRBJ2-5, with unresolved D. With the DNA end fitting TRBJ2-7 better, the J assignment may be wrong. The germline CDR1 and CDR2 sequences are SEHNR and FQNEAQ (reference sequence). The CDR3 has 12 amino acids. This chain's CDR3 is CASSSSSYEQYF. The CDR3 DNA reads as TGTGCCAGCAGCTCAAGCTCCTACGAGCAGTACTTC.

In the case of this clone: Other nucleotide sequences from this sample produce the same CDR3. The V gene is TRBV5-1, the J gene TRBJ2-7; TRBD2 is a possible D gene (6 bases). This CDR3 is 13 amino acids long. CDR1 and CDR2 from the germline V gene are SGHRS and YFSETQ. V lost 0 bases, J lost 3 bases, and 7 bases lay in between. CDR3 DNA sequence: TGCGCCAGCAGCTTGGCCGGGAGCTACGAGCAGTACTTC. It specifies CASSLAGSYEQYF.

The chain employs TRBV19 and TRBJ2-6; D may be TRBD2 (6 bases). The V end was cut by 2 bases, the J end by 0 bases, with 8 bases between. Looked up from germline, CDR1 is LNHDA and CDR2 is SQIVND (reference sequence). The length of the CDR3 is 16 residues. CDR3: CASSIRRDSGANVLTF. The CDR3 DNA reads TGTGCCAGTAGTATAAGGAGGGACTCTGGGGCCAACGTCCTGACTTTC.

This clone was recorded a few times. The chain's CDR3 is CASSREISTEAFF. CDR3 nucleotide sequence: TGTGCCAGCAGCCGGGAAATTAGCACTGAAGCTTTCTTT. The chain is built from TRBV7-2 and TRBJ1-1; no definite D call. Trimming stripped 5 bases from V and 4 bases from J, with 11 bases between. Germline V lookup: CDR1 SGHTA, CDR2 FQGNSA. This CDR3 comprises 13 residues.

The chain uses TRBV29-1 and TRBJ1-4, with TRBD1 identical over 9 bases. The germline CDR1 and CDR2 sequences are SQVTM and ANQGSEA. The length of the CDR3 is 15 residues. V dropped 7 bases and J dropped 7; count of bases not matched to a gene: 13. The CDR3 region is CSATDRTGAPEKLFF. The CDR3 DNA reads TGCAGCGCTACTGATCGGACAGGGGCGCCTGAAAAACTGTTTTTT.

This clone has a handful of counts. This chain links TRBV5-4 with TRBJ2-1, with 10 nucleotides matching TRBD2. The V and J ends lost 4 bases and 7 bases, in that order; junction bases with no gene match: 11. Germline CDR1 is SGHNT and CDR2 is YYREEE (reference sequence). The CDR3 runs 16 residues. The CDR3 sequence is CASSHPSGGLWNEQFF. The CDR3 bases are TGTGCCAGCAGCCACCCTAGCGGGGGTTTGTGGAATGAGCAGTTCTTC.

The J gene is TRBJ1-6, the V gene TRBV7-9; D is ambiguous. Trimming took off 0 bases at V and 10 bases at J, with 10 bases between the two ends. There are 14 residues in the CDR3. Germline loops: CDR1 SEHNR, CDR2 FQNEAQ (reference sequence). The CDR3 sequence: CASSLAGDRSPLHF. CDR3 in DNA: TGTGCCAGCAGCTTAGCCGGGGATCGCTCACCCCTCCACTTT.

The chain combines TRBV28 with TRBJ1-5; 8 bases are a match to TRBD1. V lost 5 bases and J lost 6; bases outside the gene matches: 15. The CDR3 is made up of 17 amino acids. CDR1 is MDHEN and CDR2 is SYDVKM in the germline V gene. This chain's CDR3 is CASSPPGATGGRQPQHF. The CDR3, as DNA: TGTGCCAGCAGTCCACCCGGGGCAACAGGGGGACGTCAGCCCCAGCATTTT. The full variable domain, completed using reference TRBV28 and TRBJ1-5, is DVKVTQSSRYLVKRTGEKVFLECVQDMDHENMFWYRQDPGLGLRLIYFSYDVKMKEKGDIPEGYSVSREKKERFSLILESASTNQTSMYLCASSPPGATGGRQPQHFGDGTRLSIL.

As concerns this clone: One end of the junction varies from germline; a read error may be responsible. The J gene is TRBJ2-1, the V gene TRBV27, with 7 bases identical to TRBD1. The CDR3 contains 18 residues. The germline V gene has CDR1 MNHEY and CDR2 SMNVEV (reference sequence). CDR3 nucleotides: TGTGCCAGCAGTTTAGAGGGGGCCCGACCCTTTGGAATGAGCAGTGCGGTCTTC. Translated: CASSLEGARPFGMSSAVF.